This T cell receptor beta chain emerged from a study of CD8 T cells in Susac syndrome (dated by TCRdb to between 2018 and 2021). As for the study more broadly: Among the sequenced Susac syndrome patients, roughly six had clinically active disease and about eight were in clinical remission. At the time of blood withdrawal, Susac syndrome patients were either therapy-naive, taking corticosteroids (with some also receiving IVIg), or on IVIg alone. Whether CD8+ T cell activation and differentiation in Susac syndrome was antigen driven was tested using repertoire sequencing. CD8+ T cell repertoire clonality was compared between over 9 healthy donors, around 14 Susac syndrome patients and 15 or so multiple sclerosis patients. The study at large found these results: Looking at Susac-specific public clones, the researchers identified 15 to 20 in the total CD8+ repertoire and about 5 in the CD8+ TEMRA repertoire. Susac syndrome CD8+ repertoires showed clonal expansion, highest in CD8+ TEMRA cells and greater in clinically active than remitting patients. The study acknowledged that relatively few individuals were included in the TCR sequencing and HLA analysis.

Remarks on this clonotype: Its antigen remains undetermined. No much larger clonotype is one base removed from it; base qualities were not supplied.

Peripheral blood CD8+ and CD4+ T cells from healthy donors, Susac syndrome patients and multiple sclerosis patients were profiled using high-throughput TCR beta sequencing. Recently defined diagnostic criteria for definite or probable disease were met by the Susac syndrome patients. Bulk CD8+ and CD4+ T cells were purified by magnetic negative isolation, while CD8+ TEMRA cells were enriched using FACS. Blood was drawn into EDTA tubes, processed within 24 hours, and PBMCs were isolated by density gradient centrifugation. PBMCs intended for TCR sequencing were cryopreserved in liquid nitrogen and were subsequently thawed in a 37 degrees C water bath. A purity of at least 90% was achieved for sorted or isolated CD4+, CD8+ and CD8+ TEMRA cells. RNA was extracted using the RNeasy kit, and roughly 0.5 to 1 ug of the RNA was reverse transcribed with random hexamers. The immunoSEQ multiplex PCR assay, covering 54 Vbeta and 13 Jbeta segments, was used to amplify TCR beta CDR3 regions. To correct PCR amplification bias, a synthetic template baseline was used for both primer optimization and computational correction. For the original study's pipeline: Reads were assigned to V, D and J genes according to IMGT and analyzed in immunoSEQ Analyzer, with only productive sequences retained. To calculate clonality, Shannon entropy was normalized by log2 of the number of productive unique sequences and then subtracted from one. Public and private clones were assessed among the 100 most prevalent clones of each patient and control. Susac-specific clones were defined as absent from healthy and MS cohorts, roughly 1,100 published viral clones and other ImmuneACCESS disease sequences. The public sequencing data were trimmed at Q25 with fastp and processed into clonotypes with MiXCR by TCRdb, which kept only in-frame beta chains. Entries are consolidated by CDR3 protein sequence, retaining the most common genes and DNA. The V and J calls and clone size come from TCRdb's table, not from the authors' own analysis. Present in this sample are about 53,000 distinct CDR3 sequences, roughly 94% of which were seen just once. 0.75% of the sample is held by the ten biggest clonotypes.

The clonotype comes from a human donor with Susac syndrome. Sample: CD8+ T cells from PBMCs.

The CDR3 here reads CASSVSAGGHNEQFF. The nucleotides are TGTGCCAGCAGCGTATCAGCGGGGGGGCACAATGAGCAGTTCTTC. The chain is assembled from TRBV9 and TRBJ2-1; 10 nucleotides in the junction match TRBD2. Based on the germline V gene, the CDR1 and CDR2 sequences are SGDLS and YYNGEE. V lost 1 base and J lost 5 bases, and the count of bases not matched to a germline gene is 3. The CDR3, cysteine through phenylalanine, is 15 amino acids long. Kept here is only the CDR3 DNA, which spans 45 bases and is read in frame from base 1. The CDR3 plus the reference TRBV9 and TRBJ2-1 genes for the other parts give the full variable domain: DSGVTQTPKHLITATGQRVTLRCSPRSGDLSVYWYQQSLDQGLQFLIQYYNGEERAKGNILERFSAQQFPDLHSELNLSSLELGDSALYFCASSVSAGGHNEQFFGPGTRLTVL.